A selection of T cell receptor beta chains follows, all from one sample in a study of cytomegalovirus exposure and HLA in healthy donors. Clones were sequenced by immunoSEQ multiplex PCR, and TCRdb holds only the in-frame ones, with some missing. The sample shows 120,000 or so clones, about 83% of them seen only once. The sample consisted of PBMCs. Every receptor here comes from a man aged 18 to 30 in good health and CMV-seronegative. CDR3s include the opening cysteine and the closing phenylalanine or tryptophan. The order of the fields is D gene, V gene, J gene, clone size, CDR3 DNA, CDR3 protein. The D gene is left open where the match is weak. Size is stated for part of the rows, as once, few or many counts, or as a class when the clone is expanded.

TRBD2	TRBV15	TRBJ2-7	-	TGTGCCACCAGCAGAGATCAAGTGGCGGGGGGTTCCTACGAGCAGTACTTC	CATSRDQVAGGSYEQYF
TRBD1	TRBV10-3	TRBJ2-7	-	TGTGCCACCAGGGGGTCACAGGGCTACGAGCAGTACTTC	CATRGSQGYEQYF
TRBD1	TRBV7-9	TRBJ1-2	-	TGTGCCAGCAGCCCGCGACAGGGGGTGGACTATGGCTACACCTTC	CASSPRQGVDYGYTF
TRBD1	TRBV4-1	TRBJ2-7	-	TGCGCCAGCAGCCCGGGACAGGGGGTCTACGAGCAGTACTTC	CASSPGQGVYEQYF
TRBD2	TRBV5-4	TRBJ2-1	-	TGTGCCAGCAGGCGACTAGCGGGAACATACAATGAGCAGTTCTTC	CASRRLAGTYNEQFF
-	TRBV5-1	TRBJ2-2	-	TGCGCCAGCAGCTTTGCAGTCGGGGAGCTGTTTTTT	CASSFAVGELFF
TRBD1	TRBV7-9	TRBJ2-2	-	TGTGCCAGCAGCTCCCATCTTGGGACAGGGGTTACCGGGGAGCTGTTTTTT	CASSSHLGTGVTGELFF
TRBD1	TRBV15	TRBJ1-2	-	TGTGCCACCAGCAGAGACGGTAATGGACAGGCCTATGGCTACACCTTC	CATSRDGNGQAYGYTF
-	TRBV19	TRBJ1-5	few	TGTGCCAGTAGAAGTCGGAGGGCTTCTAATCAGCCCCAGCATTTT	CASRSRRASNQPQHF
TRBD1	TRBV6-1	TRBJ2-5	-	TGTGCCAGCAGTGAATGGGGACAGCAAGAGACCCAGTACTTC	CASSEWGQQETQYF
-	TRBV28	TRBJ1-2	-	TGTGCCAGCAGTTCTCTTTCTGGGCAAGACTATGGCTACACCTTC	CASSSLSGQDYGYTF
-	TRBV4-2	TRBJ1-2	-	TGTGCCAGCAGGGATCTCCTGAGGAGCTATGGCTACACCTTC	CASRDLLRSYGYTF
-	TRBV5-1	TRBJ1-2	-	TGCGCCAGCAGCTTCCAGGGCCCTAACTATGGCTACACCTTC	CASSFQGPNYGYTF
TRBD2	TRBV30	TRBJ2-7	-	TGTGCCTGCCGGGGACTAGCGGGAGCCAGCGAGCAGTACTTC	CACRGLAGASEQYF
TRBD2	TRBV6-1	TRBJ2-1	-	TGTGCCACCCCACGGGAGGCGAGTCCGATCTTC	CATPREASPIF
-	TRBV30	TRBJ1-4	few	TGTGCCTGGAGACGGAATGAAAAACTGTTTTTT	CAWRRNEKLFF
TRBD1	TRBV27	TRBJ1-2	-	TGTGCCAGCAGAGGGACAGGGGGCCTCTATGGCTACACCTTC	CASRGTGGLYGYTF
TRBD2	TRBV5-1	TRBJ2-7	-	TGCGCCAGCAGCTTGTCGTACGGACTAGCGACACCGGATTGGGACTTC	CASSLSYGLATPDWDF
TRBD2	TRBV5-1	TRBJ2-7	-	TGCGCCAGCAGCCAGGGCGGGGGGGCCCGAAGCTCCTACGAGCAGTACTTC	CASSQGGGARSSYEQYF
TRBD2	TRBV10-3	TRBJ2-2	-	TGTGCCATCAGTGACAGCGGGAGGGTCACCGGGGAGCTGTTTTTT	CAISDSGRVTGELFF
-	TRBV6-1	TRBJ1-1	-	TGTGCCAGCAGCCCTTCCTCGGGGGACAACACTGAAGCTTTCTTT	CASSPSSGDNTEAFF
-	TRBV7-8	TRBJ1-1	-	TGTGCCAGCAGCCCGCGAGTGACAGCAAATAATGAAGCTTTCTTT	CASSPRVTANNEAFF
-	TRBV7-8	TRBJ2-7	-	TGTGCCAGCAGAAAAGGTACAAGCGGCTCCTACGAGCAGTACTTC	CASRKGTSGSYEQYF
-	TRBV29-1	TRBJ2-5	-	TGCAGCGTGTATTTTGCTCGGCCAGGCCAAGAGACCCAGTACTTC	CSVYFARPGQETQYF
-	TRBV4-2	TRBJ2-7	once	TGTGCCAGCAGCCAAGGGGTCGTCAGGGACTCCTACGAGCAGTACTTC	CASSQGVVRDSYEQYF
TRBD1	TRBV6-4	TRBJ2-7	-	TGTGCCAGCAGGCGGGACAGGGGGCGTTGGGGCTCCTACGAGCAGTACTTC	CASRRDRGRWGSYEQYF
-	TRBV27	TRBJ1-2	-	TGTGCCAGCAGGTTATCGGGGCAGGGCTACACCTTC	CASRLSGQGYTF
-	TRBV30	TRBJ2-1	-	TGTGCCTGGCTCTCCCACATGAATGAGCAGTTCTTC	CAWLSHMNEQFF
-	TRBV19	TRBJ1-2	-	TGTGCAACTCCCGAACCCGGAGCCGAGGATGGCTACACCTTC	CATPEPGAEDGYTF
TRBD2	TRBV7-8	TRBJ2-7	-	TGTGCCAGCAGCTTAATGGCCGAAAGAAGGACTAGCTTTACCTACGAGCAGTACTTC	CASSLMAERRTSFTYEQYF
TRBD2	TRBV7-9	TRBJ2-3	-	TGTGCCAGCAGCCACAGAGGACTAGCGGGAGCAGATACGCAGTATTTT	CASSHRGLAGADTQYF
-	TRBV7-9	TRBJ1-6	-	TGTGCCAGCAGCTTGCAGGGGAATTCACCCCTCCACTTT	CASSLQGNSPLHF
TRBD1	TRBV4-2	TRBJ1-1	-	TGTGCCAGCACCACTACCACAGGGGCCAGGAACACTGAAGCTTTCTTT	CASTTTTGARNTEAFF
TRBD1	TRBV19	TRBJ2-7	-	TGTGCCAGTAGTGTTCCGGGACAGGAGCTATCGTTC	CASSVPGQELSF
-	TRBV5-4	TRBJ2-3	-	TGTGCCAGCAGCTCGGACAGCCAATTCACAGATACGCAGTATTTT	CASSSDSQFTDTQYF
TRBD1	TRBV29-1	TRBJ2-1	-	TGCAGCGCCGCGTTTGGACAGGGTGGCTACAATGAGCAGTTCTTC	CSAAFGQGGYNEQFF
-	TRBV13	TRBJ2-5	once	TGTGCCAGCAGCTCAGCAGTTGGCCAGGGCGAGACCCAGTACTTC	CASSSAVGQGETQYF
-	TRBV19	TRBJ2-7	-	TGTGCCAGTAGTACCCGTTGGAGCGAGCAGTACTTC	CASSTRWSEQYF
-	TRBV19	TRBJ1-2	few	TGTGCCAGTAGTCCCCGTCATGCGGAATATGGCTACACCTTC	CASSPRHAEYGYTF
-	TRBV5-4	TRBJ1-1	-	TGTGCCAGCAGCTTGAGCCGTTCCTTTGTAGACACTGAAGCTTTCTTT	CASSLSRSFVDTEAFF
TRBD1	TRBV29-1	TRBJ2-2	once	TGCAGCGCCGGGACAGGGTCCACCGGGGAGCTGTTTTTT	CSAGTGSTGELFF
TRBD1	TRBV7-9	TRBJ2-2	-	TGTGCCAGCAGCACCGGGACAGGGAAGACCGGGGAGCTGTTTTTT	CASSTGTGKTGELFF
-	TRBV10-1	TRBJ2-6	-	TGCGCCAGCAGTAAGGGACTCTCTGGGGCCAACGTCCTGACTTTC	CASSKGLSGANVLTF
-	TRBV23-1	TRBJ1-4	-	TGCGCCAGCAGTCAGAGCGGTAGGTTTGAAAAACTGTTTTTT	CASSQSGRFEKLFF
TRBD2	TRBV7-8	TRBJ2-1	-	TGTGCCAGCAGCTTAGCTAGCGGGGGATCCTACAATGAGCAGTTCTTC	CASSLASGGSYNEQFF